This TCR beta chain came from a study of cytomegalovirus exposure and HLA in healthy donors. Study-level information: There were 300 to 400 genotyped donors. Of these, 81% fell in the genetic ancestry cluster associated with self-reported Caucasian donors. Study-wide findings and caveats: Cytomegalovirus status was reportedly diagnosed by the classifier with high specificity and sensitivity.

Note on this clone: The antigen is not known. One end of the junction is discordant with germline, which a read error may explain. The sample holds other DNA sequences that translate to the same CDR3.

The PCR was carried out with 60 Vbeta primers and 13 Jbeta primers. Some clones are missing from TCRdb's copy, which holds only in-frame ones; the method was immunoSEQ multiplex PCR. The sample consists of 90,000 to 100,000 clones, 50% to 80% of them appearing once. CDR1 is SNHLY and CDR2 is FYNNEI in the germline V gene. The CDR3 is 19 residues long. The specimen sequenced was PBMCs. The chain has TRBV2 and TRBJ1-3; TRBD1 is a possible D gene (6 bases). The sequence came from a man aged 30 to 45 in good health and CMV-seronegative. The CDR3: CASSGITRITRGSGNTIYF. The DNA of the CDR3 is TGTGCTAGCAGTGGCATAACAAGGATAACCAGGGGTTCTGGAAACACCATATATTTT. Looking up the rest from reference TRBV2 and TRBJ1-3 gives the full variable domain: EPEVTQTPSHQVTQMGQEVILRCVPISNHLYFYWYRQILGQKVEFLVSFYNNEISEKSEIFDDQFSVERPDGSNFTLKIRSTKLEDSAMYFCASSGITRITRGSGNTIYFGEGSWLTVV.